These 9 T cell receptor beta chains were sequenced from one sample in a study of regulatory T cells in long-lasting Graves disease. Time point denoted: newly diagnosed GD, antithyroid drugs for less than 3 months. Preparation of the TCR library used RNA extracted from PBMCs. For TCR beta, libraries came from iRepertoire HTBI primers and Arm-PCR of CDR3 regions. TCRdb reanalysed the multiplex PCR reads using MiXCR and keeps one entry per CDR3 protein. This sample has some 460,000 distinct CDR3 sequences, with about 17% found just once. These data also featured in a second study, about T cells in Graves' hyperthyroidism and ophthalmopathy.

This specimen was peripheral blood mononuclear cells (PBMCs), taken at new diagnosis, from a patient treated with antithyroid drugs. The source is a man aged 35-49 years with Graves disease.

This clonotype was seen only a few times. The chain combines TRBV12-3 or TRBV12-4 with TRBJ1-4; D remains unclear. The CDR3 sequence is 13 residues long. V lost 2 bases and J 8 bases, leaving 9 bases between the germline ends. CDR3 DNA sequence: TGTGCCAGCAGTTTAAATAATCAGGAAAAACTGTTTTTT. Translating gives CASSLNNQEKLFF.

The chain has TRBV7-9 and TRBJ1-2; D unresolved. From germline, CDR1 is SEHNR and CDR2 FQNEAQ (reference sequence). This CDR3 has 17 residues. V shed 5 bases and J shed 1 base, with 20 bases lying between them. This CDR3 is CASSTETGKLFNYGYTF. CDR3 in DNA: TGTGCCAGCAGCACAGAAACGGGAAAATTGTTTAACTATGGCTACACCTTC. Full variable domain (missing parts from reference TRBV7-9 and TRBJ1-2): DTGVSQNPRHKITKRGQNVTFRCDPISEHNRLYWYRQTLGQGPEFLTYFQNEAQLEKSRLLSDRFSAERPKGSFSTLEIQRTEQGDSAMYLCASSTETGKLFNYGYTFGSGTRLTVV.

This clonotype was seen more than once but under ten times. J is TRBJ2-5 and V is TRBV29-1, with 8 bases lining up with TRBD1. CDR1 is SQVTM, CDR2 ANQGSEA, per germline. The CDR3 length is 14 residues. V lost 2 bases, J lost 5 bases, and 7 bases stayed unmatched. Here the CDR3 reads CSVESAGGRETQYF. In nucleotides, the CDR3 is TGCAGCGTTGAATCGGCAGGGGGCAGGGAGACCCAGTACTTC.

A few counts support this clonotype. The CDR3 protein is CSARVVASGIGNDEQYF. CDR3 bases: TGCAGTGCTAGAGTGGTGGCTAGCGGAATAGGGAATGACGAGCAGTACTTC. This chain connects TRBV20-1 to TRBJ2-7, with 7 bases fitting TRBD2. Trimming took 1 base from V and 5 from J; bases not matched to a gene: 17. The germline V gene has CDR1 DFQATT and CDR2 SNEGSKA (reference sequence). The CDR3 has 17 amino acids.

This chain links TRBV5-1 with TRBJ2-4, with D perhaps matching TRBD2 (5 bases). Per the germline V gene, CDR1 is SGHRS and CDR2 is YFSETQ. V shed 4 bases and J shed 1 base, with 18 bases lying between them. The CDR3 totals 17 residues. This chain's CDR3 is CASSLEAGLGAKNIQYF. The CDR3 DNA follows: TGCGCCAGCAGCCTGGAGGCTGGGCTCGGGGCCAAAAACATTCAGTACTTC.

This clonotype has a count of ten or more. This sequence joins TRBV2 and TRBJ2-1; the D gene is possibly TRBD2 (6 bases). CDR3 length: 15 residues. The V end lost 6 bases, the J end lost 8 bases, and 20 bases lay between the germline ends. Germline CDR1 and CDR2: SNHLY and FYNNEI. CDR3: CASSRAPGLGDEQFF. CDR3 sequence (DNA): TGTGCCAGCAGCAGAGCACCGGGACTTGGGGATGAGCAGTTCTTC.

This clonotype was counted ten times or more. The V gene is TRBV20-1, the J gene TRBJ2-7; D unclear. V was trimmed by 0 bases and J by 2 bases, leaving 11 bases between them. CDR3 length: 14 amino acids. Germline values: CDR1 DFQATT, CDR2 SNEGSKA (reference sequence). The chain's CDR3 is CSARDVGAAYEQYF. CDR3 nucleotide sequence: TGCAGTGCTAGAGATGTGGGTGCCGCCTACGAGCAGTACTTC.

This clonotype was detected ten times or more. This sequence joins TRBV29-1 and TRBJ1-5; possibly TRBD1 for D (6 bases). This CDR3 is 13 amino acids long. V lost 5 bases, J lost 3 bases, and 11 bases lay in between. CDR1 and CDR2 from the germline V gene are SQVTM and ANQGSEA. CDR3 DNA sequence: TGCAGCGTTTCGGCAGGGGACAATCAGCCCCAGCATTTT. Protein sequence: CSVSAGDNQPQHF. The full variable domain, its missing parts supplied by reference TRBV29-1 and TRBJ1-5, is SAVISQKPSRDICQRGTSLTIQCQVDSQVTMMFWYRQQPGQSLTLIATANQGSEATYESGFVIDKFPISRPNLTFSTLTVSNMSPEDSSIYLCSVSAGDNQPQHFGDGTRLSIL.

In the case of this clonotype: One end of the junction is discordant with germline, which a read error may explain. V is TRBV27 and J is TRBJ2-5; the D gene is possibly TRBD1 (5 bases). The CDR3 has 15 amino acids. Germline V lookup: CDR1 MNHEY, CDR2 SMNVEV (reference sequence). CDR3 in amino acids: CASSLSKGVQDTQYF. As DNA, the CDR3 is TGTGCCAGCAGTTTATCAAAAGGGGTTCAAGATACCCAGTACTTC.